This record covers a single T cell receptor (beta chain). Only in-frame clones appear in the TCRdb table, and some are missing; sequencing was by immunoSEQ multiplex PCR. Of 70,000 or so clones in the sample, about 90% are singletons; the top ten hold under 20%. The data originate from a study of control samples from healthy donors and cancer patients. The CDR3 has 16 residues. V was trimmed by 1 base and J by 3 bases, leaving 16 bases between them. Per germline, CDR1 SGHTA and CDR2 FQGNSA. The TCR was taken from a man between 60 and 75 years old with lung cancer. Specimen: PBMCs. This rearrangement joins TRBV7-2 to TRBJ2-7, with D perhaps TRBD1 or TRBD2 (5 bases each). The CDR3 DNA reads TGTGCCAGCAGCTTAGTTGGTAATTGGGACGGCTACGAGCAGTACGTC. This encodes CASSLVGNWDGYEQYV.